This record covers a single TCR beta chain. There is no known antigen for this receptor. Base-call qualities are not available, and no considerably larger clone is one nucleotide away. This sample is part of a study of read filtering for tumor transcriptome and immune sequencing (dated by TCRdb to 2018 to 2021). A note on the overall study: Of the patients in the cohort, about 16 were male and over twelve were female, and their mean age was roughly 68 years, with a range of about 45 to 90. By revised international staging, about 8 patients were R-ISS I, 16 were R-ISS II and about 7 were R-ISS III. Whole-transcriptome libraries were prepared with the TruSeq RNA Access Library Prep Kit after DNase treatment. TCR-region mapped reads per sample ranged from about 4.05 to 11 million with IR-seq versus only about 85 to 1,300 with RNA-seq. Using the same bone marrow samples, the study compared TCR repertoires obtained by targeted immune repertoire sequencing with those obtained by bulk whole-transcriptome sequencing. As a main aim, a read-filtering strategy for immune repertoire data was addressed, with the specific question being whether clonotypes supported by a single read should be removed.

V lost 0 bases and J lost 4 bases; the stretch between them is 19 bases long. The CDR3 runs 17 residues from the cysteine to the phenylalanine. Just CDR3 DNA is preserved here, 51 bases in frame from base 1. The germline V gene specifies SGHRS as CDR1 and YFSETQ as CDR2. Summary of the overall study and its limitations: Rather than purified T cells, the sorted CD138-negative fraction was a mixed bone marrow immune population. Single-read clonotypes made up around 82% of clonotypes but approximately 3.5% of total reads in IR-seq, and approximately 73% of clonotypes and roughly 45% of reads in RNA-seq. Removing single-read clonotypes increased the correlation between IR-seq and RNA-seq shared clonotype proportions. Compared with RNA-seq, IR-seq captured clonotypes at much higher depth and more reliably, and a smaller IR-seq throughput was enough to identify most shared clonotypes.

Bone marrow was sampled from every patient at the time of active disease. Bone marrow mononuclear cells were isolated by Ficoll-Hypaque density gradient centrifugation. Myeloma plasma cells were removed and CD138-negative cells were obtained by negative selection following labeling with CD138 magnetic microbeads on a MACS separator. Purity of the isolated cells was checked by flow cytometry on an Attune NxT using CD138 antibodies. Total RNA was extracted with TRIzol reagent and quantified with a NanoDrop spectrophotometer. Paired RNA-seq and IR-seq were performed on each patient's CD138-negative bone marrow sample. TCR libraries were built from 400 ng RNA with the Immunoverse kit, using molecular barcoded adaptors covering alpha/delta and beta/gamma chains. TCR library preparation was performed with the same RNA that was used for transcriptome sequencing. Sequencing of TCR libraries was carried out on an Illumina HiSeq 4000 with 2 x 150 cycles. The study's own analysis went as follows. Using MiXCR, which included quality filtering and error correction, TCR reads were aligned to human V, D, J and C references and then assembled into CDR3 clonotypes. The tcR package in R was used for analysis of clonotype counts and gene usage diversity. Raw mapping reads were checked after the RNA-seq reads had been mapped by STAR aligner version 2.5.3a onto the human GRCh37 genome. IR-seq fastq files were randomly downsampled with Seqtk 1.3 to test the effect of sequencing depth on detected clonotypes. The raw public reads went through TCRdb reprocessing: fastp at Q25, MiXCR clone calling, in-frame beta chains kept. Duplicate CDR3 protein sequences are folded into a single record with the most common DNA and genes. The V and J calls and clone size come from TCRdb's table, not from the authors' own analysis. This sample comprises about 47,000 distinct CDR3 sequences, roughly 12% of them detected only once. The ten most abundant clones make up less than 15% of the sample.

The sample taken for sequencing was a population of CD138-negative cells sorted from bone marrow. The cell subset or site label here, explained by the study, means: bone marrow mononuclear cells depleted of CD138+ plasma/myeloma cells by negative magnetic selection. The sequence came from a donor at least 40 years old with multiple myeloma. This chain joins TRBV5-1 to TRBJ2-5; the D gene is not confidently resolved. The sequenced DNA is TGCGCCAGCAGCTTGGAACCCACCGTGGGCCAGGTAGAGACCCAGTACTTC. Protein translation: CASSLEPTVGQVETQYF.